This TCR beta chain was observed in a study of T cell responses to AZD1222 COVID-19 vaccine. General study points: Repertoires in all cases were sampled only once the peak T cell response had passed. The donors showed a predominance of white British ancestry and of females, with possible underestimation of clonal diversity. Spike-specific TCR breadth and depth grew following two AZD1222 doses. The study found vaccine-associated CD4 TCRs spanning spike, dominant at 160-218 and 743-854.

V was clipped by 7 bases and J by 3 bases; unmatched bases: 3. The CDR3 has 13 amino acids. Germline CDR1 is WSHSY and CDR2 is SAAADI. Sequenced by immunoSEQ multiplex PCR; TCRdb stores in-frame clones only, minus some. Among about 140,000 clones listed, 85% to 95% were seen once. Concerning this clone itself: Its specificity is not known.

The sequences come from peripheral blood, collected on day 0 of AZD1222 vaccination. The clonotype originates from an adult in good health. V and J are TRBV10-2 and TRBJ2-1; TRBD1 aligns across 7 bases. The CDR3 sequence: CASTAGGYNEQFF. In DNA form, the CDR3 reads TGCGCCAGCACCGCAGGGGGCTACAATGAGCAGTTCTTC.